Presented here are 8 T cell receptor beta chains from one specimen sequenced in a study of a mutant IDH1 vaccine in newly diagnosed glioma. Produced via immunoSEQ multiplex PCR; TCRdb's table is partial and in-frame only. The sample records fewer than 65,000 clones, around three quarters being singletons. Time point specified: baseline, week 1 (first vaccination visit). Documented treatment: pre-vaccination baseline after standard-of-care therapy. Sequencing used PBMCs, obtained from a glioma patient treated with radiotherapy, temozolomide or both. All receptors derive from a woman in her thirties or forties with glioma.

This clone was counted between two and nine times. The rearrangement links TRBV19 to TRBJ1-2; D unclear. The germline V gene has CDR1 LNHDA and CDR2 SQIVND (reference sequence). V gave up 9 bases and J gave up 5 bases, with 16 bases separating them. This CDR3 has 13 amino acids. CDR3 bases: TGTGCCAGCTTCCCTGGAGCCCCGTATGGCTACACCTTC. It is translated as CASFPGAPYGYTF.

This clone was counted a few times. The V call is TRBV18, the J call TRBJ2-2; perhaps TRBD2 as D (5 bases). Germline V gives CDR1 KGHSH, CDR2 LQKENI. The V gene lost 1 base and the J gene lost 7 bases, with 13 bases spanning the gap. The CDR3 has 15 amino acids. CDR3 in DNA: TGTGCCAGCTCACCACTGGCAGGAGGTGACGGGGAGCTGTTTTTT. This gives the protein CASSPLAGGDGELFF.

The CDR3 DNA sequence: TGTGCCAGCAGTTTATCGTTTCGGACAGGAGCCTCCTACGAGCAGTACTTC. Translation gives CASSLSFRTGASYEQYF. This chain uses TRBV27 with TRBJ2-7; 7 bases line up with TRBD1. This CDR3 is 17 amino acids long. With 0 bases clipped from V and 0 bases from J, the junction kept 8 bases outside the gene matches. Germline CDR1 is MNHEY and CDR2 is SMNVEV (reference sequence).

The chain couples TRBV2 to TRBJ1-6; possibly TRBD1 for D (5 bases). This CDR3 spans 15 amino acids. V was pared by 4 bases and J by 13 bases, with 20 bases between. Germline V gene lookup returns CDR1 SNHLY and CDR2 FYNNEI. CDR3 nucleotides: TGTGCCAGCAGTGCCTCCGGGACCCCTTCCGATCCCCTCCACTTT. Translation gives CASSASGTPSDPLHF.

The chain has TRBV11-2 and TRBJ1-1; no clear D. The V end lost 5 bases, the J end lost 0 bases, and 16 bases lay between the germline ends. This CDR3 is 16 amino acids long. Germline CDR1 is SGHAT and CDR2 is FQNNGV. The CDR3 region is CASSREVWAMNTEAFF. The CDR3 nucleotides are TGTGCCAGCAGCAGAGAGGTTTGGGCCATGAACACTGAAGCTTTCTTT.

The V gene is TRBV12-5, the J gene TRBJ1-2; 7 nucleotides match TRBD1. Germline V lookup: CDR1 LGHNT, CDR2 FRNRAP. V lost 6 bases and J lost 0; bases outside the gene matches: 10. This CDR3 is 16 amino acids long. This CDR3 reads CASGPLRQGTNYGYTF. CDR3 bases: TGTGCTAGTGGACCCTTGCGACAGGGTACTAACTATGGCTACACCTTC. The complete variable domain, with remaining parts taken from reference TRBV12-5 and TRBJ1-2, reads DARVTQTPRHKVTEMGQEVTMRCQPILGHNTVFWYRQTMMQGLELLAYFRNRAPLDDSGMPKDRFSAEMPDATLATLKIQPSEPRDSAVYFCASGPLRQGTNYGYTFGSGTRLTVV.

The chain couples TRBV7-8 to TRBJ2-7; D is unclear. Trimming took 5 bases from V and 2 from J, leaving 7 bases between them. The CDR3 is 12 amino acids. Germline assignment: CDR1 SGHVS and CDR2 FQNEAQ. The DNA for the CDR3 is TGTGCCAGCAGCCCCGTACCCTACGAGCAGTACTTC. Protein product: CASSPVPYEQYF. Filled out from reference TRBV7-8 and TRBJ2-7, the complete variable domain reads GAGVSQSPRYKVAKRGQDVALRCDPISGHVSLFWYQQALGQGPEFLTYFQNEAQLDKSGLPSDRFFAERPEGSVSTLKIQRTQQEDSAVYLCASSPVPYEQYFGPGTRLTVT.

V and J are TRBV7-9 and TRBJ1-1, with D possibly TRBD1 on 6 matching bases. CDR3 length: 17 residues. Trimming removed 5 bases at V and 0 bases at J, with 19 bases between. The germline gives CDR1 SEHNR, CDR2 FQNEAQ (reference sequence). CDR3 DNA sequence: TGTGCCAGCAGCCCCGGGGGCGGGGGGGGAGTGAACACTGAAGCTTTCTTT. This sequence encodes CASSPGGGGGVNTEAFF.